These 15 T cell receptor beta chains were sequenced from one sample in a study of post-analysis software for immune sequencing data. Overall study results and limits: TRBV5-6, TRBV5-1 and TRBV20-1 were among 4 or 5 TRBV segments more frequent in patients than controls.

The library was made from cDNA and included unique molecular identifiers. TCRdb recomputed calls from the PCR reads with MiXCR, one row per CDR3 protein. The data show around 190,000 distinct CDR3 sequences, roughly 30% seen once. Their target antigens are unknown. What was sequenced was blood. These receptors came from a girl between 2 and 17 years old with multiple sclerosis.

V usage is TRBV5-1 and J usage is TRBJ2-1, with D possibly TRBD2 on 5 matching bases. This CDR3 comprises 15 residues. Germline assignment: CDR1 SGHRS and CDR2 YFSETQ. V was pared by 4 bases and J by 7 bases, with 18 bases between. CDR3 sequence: CASSLSGKTGNEQFF. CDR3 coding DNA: TGCGCCAGCAGCCTTTCCGGGAAGACGGGTAATGAGCAGTTCTTC.

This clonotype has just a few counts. The CDR3 loop is CASSLVLGTQVGNEQFF. The CDR3 DNA reads TGCGCCAGCAGCTTGGTCCTTGGGACGCAGGTAGGGAATGAGCAGTTCTTC. The chain combines TRBV5-1 with TRBJ2-1; the D gene could be TRBD1 or TRBD2 (5 bases each). The CDR3 is 17 amino acids. The germline V gene has CDR1 SGHRS and CDR2 YFSETQ. Trimming pared 0 bases from V and 7 bases from J, leaving 20 bases between.

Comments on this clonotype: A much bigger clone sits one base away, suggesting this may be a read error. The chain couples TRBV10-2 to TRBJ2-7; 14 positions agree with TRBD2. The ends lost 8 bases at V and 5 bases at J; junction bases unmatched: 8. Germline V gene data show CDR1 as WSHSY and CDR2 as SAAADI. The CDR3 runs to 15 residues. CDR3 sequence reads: CASPPLTSGRDEQYF. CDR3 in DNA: TGCGCCAGCCCACCCTTGACTAGCGGGAGGGACGAGCAGTACTTC.

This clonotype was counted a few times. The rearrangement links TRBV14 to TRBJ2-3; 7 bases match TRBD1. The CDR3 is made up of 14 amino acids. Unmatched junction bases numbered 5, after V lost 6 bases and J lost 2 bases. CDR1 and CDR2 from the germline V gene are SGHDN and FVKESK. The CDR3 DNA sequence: TGTGCCAGCAGTCTACAGGGGTACACAGATACGCAGTATTTT. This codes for CASSLQGYTDTQYF.

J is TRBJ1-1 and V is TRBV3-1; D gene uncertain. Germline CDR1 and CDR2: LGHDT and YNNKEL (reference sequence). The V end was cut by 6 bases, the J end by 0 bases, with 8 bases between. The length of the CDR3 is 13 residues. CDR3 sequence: CASRRTVNTEAFF. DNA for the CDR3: TGTGCCAGCAGGCGGACTGTGAACACTGAAGCTTTCTTT.

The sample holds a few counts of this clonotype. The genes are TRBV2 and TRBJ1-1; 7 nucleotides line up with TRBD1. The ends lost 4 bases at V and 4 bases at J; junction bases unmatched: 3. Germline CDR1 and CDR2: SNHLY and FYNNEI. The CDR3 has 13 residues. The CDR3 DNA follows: TGTGCCAGCAGTGCACAGGGGTCCACTGAAGCTTTCTTT. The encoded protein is CASSAQGSTEAFF.

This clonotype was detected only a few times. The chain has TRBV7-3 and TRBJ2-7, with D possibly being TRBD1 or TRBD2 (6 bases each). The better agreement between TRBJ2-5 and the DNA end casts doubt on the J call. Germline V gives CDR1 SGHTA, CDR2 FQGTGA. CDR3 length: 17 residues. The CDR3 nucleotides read TGTGCCAGCAGCCGAGGCGTTCGGCAGGGGAGGTTAGAGACCCAGTACTTC. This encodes CASSRGVRQGRLETQYF.

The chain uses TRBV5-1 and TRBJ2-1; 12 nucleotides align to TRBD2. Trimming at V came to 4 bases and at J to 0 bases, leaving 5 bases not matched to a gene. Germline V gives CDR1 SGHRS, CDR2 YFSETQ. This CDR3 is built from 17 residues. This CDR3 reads CASSLRLAGASYNEQFF. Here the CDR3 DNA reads TGCGCCAGCAGCCTTAGACTAGCGGGGGCCTCCTACAATGAGCAGTTCTTC.

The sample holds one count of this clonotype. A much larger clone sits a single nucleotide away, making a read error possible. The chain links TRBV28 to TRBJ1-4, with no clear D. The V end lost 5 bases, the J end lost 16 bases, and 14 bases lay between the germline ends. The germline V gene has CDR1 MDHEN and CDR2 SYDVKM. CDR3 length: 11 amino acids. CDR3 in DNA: TGTGCCAGCAGTGTTCCGGGAGTAGAGTTTTTT. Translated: CASSVPGVEFF.

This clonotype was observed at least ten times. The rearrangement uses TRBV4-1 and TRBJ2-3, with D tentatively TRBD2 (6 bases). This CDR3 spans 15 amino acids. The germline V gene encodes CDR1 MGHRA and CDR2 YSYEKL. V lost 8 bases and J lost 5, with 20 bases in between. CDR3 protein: CASQGTPTLGDTQYF. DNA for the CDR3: TGCGCCAGCCAAGGGACTCCAACACTAGGAGATACGCAGTATTTT.

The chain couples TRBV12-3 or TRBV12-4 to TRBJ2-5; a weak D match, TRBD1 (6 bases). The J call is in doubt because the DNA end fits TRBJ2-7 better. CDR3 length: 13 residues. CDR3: CASSPPGADEQYF. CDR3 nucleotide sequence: TGTGCCAGCAGTCCCCCAGGGGCCGACGAGCAGTACTTC.

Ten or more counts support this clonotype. The DNA for the CDR3 is TGTGCCAGCAGAGACGCAGGGAATCAGCCCCAGCATTTT. Amino acid sequence: CASRDAGNQPQHF. This sequence joins TRBV12-3 or TRBV12-4 and TRBJ1-5; perhaps TRBD1 as D (5 bases). Trimming removed 6 bases at V and 4 bases at J, with 10 bases between. The CDR3 contains 13 residues.

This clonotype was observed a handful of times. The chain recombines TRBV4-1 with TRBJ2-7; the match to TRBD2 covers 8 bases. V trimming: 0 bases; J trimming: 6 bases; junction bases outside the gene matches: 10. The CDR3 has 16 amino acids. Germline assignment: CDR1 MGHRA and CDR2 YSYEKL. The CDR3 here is CASSQDRRGDWGEQYF. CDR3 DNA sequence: TGCGCCAGCAGCCAAGATCGGCGGGGGGACTGGGGCGAGCAGTACTTC.

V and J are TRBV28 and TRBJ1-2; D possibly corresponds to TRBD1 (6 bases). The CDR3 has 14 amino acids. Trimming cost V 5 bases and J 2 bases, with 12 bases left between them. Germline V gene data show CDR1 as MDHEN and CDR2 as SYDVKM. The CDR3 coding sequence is TGTGCCAGCAGTAGAGGGGGGGCGAACTATGGCTACACCTTC. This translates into CASSRGGANYGYTF.

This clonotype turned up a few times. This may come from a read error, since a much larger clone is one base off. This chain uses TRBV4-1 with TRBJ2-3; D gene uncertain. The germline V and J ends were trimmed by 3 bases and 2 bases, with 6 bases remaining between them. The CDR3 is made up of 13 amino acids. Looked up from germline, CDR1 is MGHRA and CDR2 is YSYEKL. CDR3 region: CASSHTDTDTQYF. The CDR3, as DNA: TGCGCCAGCAGCCATACAGACACAGATACGCAGTATTTT.